These 5 T cell receptor beta chains share one sample of origin, sequenced in a study of T cells in localized non-small cell lung cancer (dated by TCRdb to the early 2020s). The library was made by the immunoSEQ multiplex PCR assay. As stored in TCRdb, this immuneACCESS dataset retains in-frame rearrangements with V and J assigned. A fraction of the clones does not appear; measured against another copy, unresolved V genes explain less than half of the discrepancy, and the remainder lacks a known reason. The sample table lists tens of thousands of clones, just over 85% of them with a count of one. Of the sample, approximately 5.2% falls within the top ten clones. Here the sequenced sample was peripheral blood, taken before any cancer treatment. These receptors were taken from a woman aged 40-69 years with stage I lung adenocarcinoma.

CDR3 in amino acids: CASSVTGQGFQETQYF. Here the CDR3 DNA reads TGTGCCAGCAGCGTGACGGGACAGGGGTTCCAAGAGACCCAGTACTTC. V gene TRBV5-6 combines with J gene TRBJ2-5; 10 nucleotides match TRBD1. CDR3 length: 16 amino acids. Germline V CDR1 and CDR2: SGHDT, YYEEEE. J gave up 1 base and V 4 bases, and 7 bases lay outside the gene matches.

The chain couples TRBV5-1 to TRBJ2-3; TRBD2 agrees at 14 bases. The junction had 8 bases not matched to a gene; V was cut back by 2 bases and J by 0 bases. Germline V lookup: CDR1 SGHRS, CDR2 YFSETQ. This CDR3 contains 19 residues. The CDR3 sequence is CASSFGLAGGRTSTDTQYF. Written as DNA, the CDR3 is TGCGCCAGCAGCTTCGGACTAGCGGGGGGACGAACTAGCACAGATACGCAGTATTTT.

The J gene is TRBJ2-2, the V gene TRBV27, with D perhaps TRBD1 or TRBD2 (6 bases each). Germline CDR1 is MNHEY and CDR2 is SMNVEV (reference sequence). This CDR3 contains 16 residues. Trimming stripped 1 base from V and 4 bases from J, with 13 bases between. CDR3 DNA sequence: TGTGCCAGCAGTTTATTCCCGGGGGCTAGCACCGGGGAGCTGTTTTTT. This gives the protein CASSLFPGASTGELFF.

In its sample, this clone was seen a few times. The chain has TRBV15 and TRBJ1-1; D is ambiguous. Trimming cost V 1 base and J 2 bases, with 8 bases left between them. Germline V lookup: CDR1 LNHNV, CDR2 YYDKDF (reference sequence). The CDR3 contains 14 residues. CDR3 bases: TGTGCCACCAGCAGAGTCGCAGGTAACACTGAAGCTTTCTTT. Protein product: CATSRVAGNTEAFF. The whole variable domain, remainder taken from reference TRBV15 and TRBJ1-1, is DAMVIQNPRYQVTQFGKPVTLSCSQTLNHNVMYWYQQKSSQAPKLLFHYYDKDFNNEADTPDNFQSRRPNTSFCFLDIRSPGLGDTAMYLCATSRVAGNTEAFFGQGTRLTVV.

The chain couples TRBV5-6 to TRBJ1-5; 8 bases line up with TRBD1. V lost 0 bases, J lost 4 bases, and 3 bases stayed unmatched. Germline values: CDR1 SGHDT, CDR2 YYEEEE. There are 15 residues in the CDR3. The CDR3 DNA sequence: TGTGCCAGCAGCTTGGCAGGGGGCCTAAATCAGCCCCAGCATTTT. Amino acid sequence: CASSLAGGLNQPQHF.